The table lists the clone carrying this T cell receptor beta chain with a few counts. The antigen is unknown. The data originate from a study of blood T cells in healthy people across ages. Study-level points and caveats: TCR beta diversity was tightly associated with the proportion of naive T cells.

The donors, healthy Caucasians from Russia, were aged roughly 6 to 100. Germline V gene data show CDR1 as SNHLY and CDR2 as FYNNEI. The length of the CDR3 is 14 residues. A second about 6 to 12 cycle PCR used barcoded and J-beta primers. From the 5' RACE reads, TCRdb called clonotypes with MiXCR, one entry per CDR3 protein. The table lists 600,000 to 800,000 distinct CDR3 sequences, under 25% of them singletons. Sequenced sample: blood. V gene TRBV2 combines with J gene TRBJ2-5, with 10 bases identical to TRBD2. With the DNA end fitting TRBJ2-1 better, the J assignment may be wrong. This TCR was recovered from a man aged 65 to 85 in good health. The CDR3 DNA follows: TGTGCCAGCAACGGACTAGCGGCGTACAATGAGCAGTTCTTC. Its protein is CASNGLAAYNEQFF.